The 25 T cell receptor beta chains listed next were all sequenced from one sample in a study of T cell responses to AZD1222 COVID-19 vaccine. The table came from immunoSEQ multiplex PCR; TCRdb's copy has only in-frame clones and leaves some out. The sample has some 170,000 clones; approximately 90% are singletons. The sample was peripheral blood, taken on day 0 of AZD1222 vaccination. All receptors come from an adult in good health.

The gene calls are TRBV14 and TRBJ2-1; 9 bases match TRBD2. This CDR3 is built from 15 residues. Germline values: CDR1 SGHDN, CDR2 FVKESK. The V gene end was trimmed by 2 bases and the J gene end by 8 bases; junction bases not matched to a gene: 7. The CDR3, as DNA: TGTGCCAGCAGCCAATGGCGGGAGGGACGACATGAGCAGTTCTTC. Translation: CASSQWREGRHEQFF.

V is TRBV14 and J is TRBJ1-3, with unresolved D. This CDR3 has 18 amino acids. CDR1 SGHDN and CDR2 FVKESK come from the germline V gene. Trimming stripped 0 bases from V and 0 bases from J, with 15 bases between. The CDR3 protein is CASSQEVRPSSSGNTIYF. In DNA, the CDR3 is TGTGCCAGCAGCCAAGAAGTCCGGCCTTCAAGCTCTGGAAACACCATATATTTT.

The chain employs TRBV27 and TRBJ1-3; D gene unclear. CDR1 is MNHEY, CDR2 SMNVEV, per germline (reference sequence). This CDR3 contains 15 residues. The V gene lost 5 bases and the J gene lost 2 bases, with 13 bases spanning the gap. The CDR3 nucleotides read TGTGCCAGCAGTGCCTCGTTCGGGGCTGGAAACACCATATATTTT. This translates into CASSASFGAGNTIYF.

The rearrangement uses TRBV6-6 and TRBJ2-3; 9 nucleotides line up with TRBD2. After removal of 6 bases from V and 3 bases from J, the junction contained 7 bases not matched to a gene. The CDR3 totals 15 residues. Germline V lookup: CDR1 MNHNY, CDR2 SVGAGI (reference sequence). The CDR3: CASSPGTSRTDTQYF. In DNA form, the CDR3 reads TGTGCCAGCAGCCCGGGGACTAGCAGAACAGATACGCAGTATTTT.

A note on this clone: Its ends do not fully match the called genes, so a read error is possible. The chain carries TRBV7-9 and TRBJ1-2, with 8 bases that match TRBD1. This CDR3 has 17 residues. Germline values: CDR1 SEHNR, CDR2 FQNEAQ (reference sequence). DNA of the CDR3: TGTGCCAGCACCTTAGACCGTTCACAGGACAGGGTGCGCGGCTACACCTTC. Amino acids: CASTLDRSQDRVRGYTF.

The gene calls are TRBV27 and TRBJ2-1; the D gene is possibly TRBD2 (6 bases). From germline, CDR1 is MNHEY and CDR2 SMNVEV (reference sequence). This CDR3 comprises 16 residues. Trimming stripped 3 bases from V and 5 bases from J, with 17 bases between. The CDR3 region has the DNA TGTGCCAGCAGTTTCTCATCGGGAGAATCTCACAATGAGCAGTTCTTC. It specifies CASSFSSGESHNEQFF.

This rearrangement joins TRBV11-3 to TRBJ2-1, with 8 nucleotides matching TRBD2. CDR1 is SGHNT and CDR2 is YENEEA in the germline V gene. V lost 4 bases, J lost 0 bases, and 8 bases stayed unmatched. The CDR3 runs 17 residues. CDR3 amino acids: CASSSLGTSNSYNEQFF. CDR3 nucleotide sequence: TGTGCCAGCAGCTCGCTAGGGACTAGTAACTCCTACAATGAGCAGTTCTTC.

This clone was found a few times. This chain joins TRBV29-1 and TRBJ1-5, with 8 bases fitting TRBD1. Germline-derived CDR1 and CDR2 are SQVTM and ANQGSEA. V dropped 4 bases and J dropped 2; count of bases not matched to a gene: 1. The CDR3 runs 13 residues. CDR3 DNA: TGCAGCGTTGGGGGACAGGGCAATCAGCCCCAGCATTTT. Protein: CSVGGQGNQPQHF.

The J gene is TRBJ2-2, the V gene TRBV2; 12 nucleotides align to TRBD2. CDR1 SNHLY and CDR2 FYNNEI come from the germline V gene. V was pared by 3 bases and J by 1 base, with 9 bases of the junction left unmatched. The CDR3 totals 19 residues. CDR3 sequence (DNA): TGTGCCAGCAGTGAGAGGACTAGCGGGATCGGGGGGAACACCGGGGAGCTGTTTTTT. The encoded protein is CASSERTSGIGGNTGELFF.

This chain links TRBV19 with TRBJ1-1; tentative D call: TRBD1 (5 bases). The CDR3 has 15 residues. V lost 3 bases to trimming and J lost 5 bases, with 16 bases between them. From germline, CDR1 is LNHDA and CDR2 SQIVND (reference sequence). Here the CDR3 DNA reads TGTGCCAGTAGTATGGGTGGGGGATTAGAGACTGAAGCTTTCTTT. It translates to CASSMGGGLETEAFF.

The chain carries TRBV19 and TRBJ2-5, with D tentatively TRBD1 or TRBD2 (5 bases each). Deletions cut 5 bases from V and 3 bases from J, with 22 bases between. Germline CDR1 reads LNHDA; CDR2 reads SQIVND (reference sequence). The length of the CDR3 is 17 residues. The CDR3 reads CASSQGPTSGGKETQYF. Here the CDR3 DNA reads TGTGCCAGTAGTCAGGGACCTACTTCGGGTGGAAAAGAGACCCAGTACTTC.

In its sample, this clone was seen once. The chain has TRBV7-6 and TRBJ2-1; 9 bases align to TRBD2. V was pared by 2 bases and J by 5 bases, with 4 bases of the junction left unmatched. Germline lookup yields CDR1 SGHVS and CDR2 FNYEAQ. The CDR3 consists of 15 residues. CDR3 nucleotide sequence: TGTGCCAGCAGCTTAAAGGTAGCGGGAGACAATGAGCAGTTCTTC. This encodes CASSLKVAGDNEQFF.

In its sample, this clone was seen once. This specimen includes other DNA sequences encoding the same CDR3. This chain uses TRBV5-1 with TRBJ1-2; D gene unclear. With 0 bases removed from V and 5 bases from J, the gap between germline ends came to 8 bases. The germline CDR1 and CDR2 sequences are SGHRS and YFSETQ. There are 13 residues in the CDR3. In DNA, the CDR3 is TGCGCCAGCAGCTTGGCTGGAGGATATGGCTACACCTTC. Protein: CASSLAGGYGYTF.

The chain links TRBV6-5 to TRBJ2-1; 11 nucleotides match TRBD2. With V trimmed by 8 bases and J by 9 bases, 12 bases remained unmatched. Per the germline V gene, CDR1 is MNHEY and CDR2 is SVGAGI. CDR3 length: 15 amino acids. The DNA of the CDR3 is TGTGCCAGCGGGTTCACTAGCGGGAGTCTAAGTGAGCAGTTCTTC. This gives the protein CASGFTSGSLSEQFF.

The chain carries TRBV30 and TRBJ1-1; D gene unclear. CDR1 and CDR2 (germline): GTSNPN, SVGIG (reference sequence). V lost 3 bases, J lost 1 base, and 3 bases lay in between. CDR3 size: 11 residues. The DNA of the CDR3 is TGTGCCTGGAGGGGGAACACTGAAGCTTTCTTT. This translates into CAWRGNTEAFF.

V is TRBV29-1 and J is TRBJ1-3; TRBD1 might be the D (5 bases). This CDR3 is 13 amino acids long. Germline CDR1 reads SQVTM; CDR2 reads ANQGSEA. Trimming removed 4 bases from V and 2 bases from J, with 9 bases in between. CDR3 in DNA: TGCAGCGTTGGGGCAGGGACTGGAAACACCATATATTTT. This translates into CSVGAGTGNTIYF.

Note on this clone: A read error may produce the germline difference seen at one junction end. Additional DNA sequences in this sample encode the identical CDR3. The chain is built from TRBV6-1 and TRBJ2-2; D is undetermined. The length of the CDR3 is 16 residues. CDR1 MNHNS and CDR2 SASEGT come from the germline V gene. CDR3 bases: TGTGCTAGCAGTGAACATATGGGAACAAACACCGGGGAGCTGTTTTTT. Amino acid sequence: CASSEHMGTNTGELFF.

This rearrangement joins TRBV5-1 to TRBJ2-4, with D possibly matching TRBD2 (6 bases). CDR3 length: 14 residues. CDR1 is SGHRS and CDR2 is YFSETQ in the germline V gene. V was cut by 2 bases and J by 4 bases, with 10 bases left in between. The CDR3 loop reads CASSFEGGKNIQYF. CDR3 sequence (DNA): TGCGCCAGCAGCTTTGAGGGAGGAAAAAACATTCAGTACTTC.

The gene calls are TRBV7-9 and TRBJ1-4; possible D gene TRBD1, 5 bases. CDR1 SEHNR and CDR2 FQNEAQ come from the germline V gene (reference sequence). Trimming left V 5 bases short and J 6 bases short, with 13 bases between. The CDR3 spans 14 residues. CDR3 sequence (DNA): TGTGCCAGCAGCCATCGCGGGGCGGATGAAAAACTGTTTTTT. Amino acid sequence: CASSHRGADEKLFF.

This chain connects TRBV5-6 to TRBJ1-1; perhaps TRBD1 as D (5 bases). Between the trimmed V and J ends, which lost 4 bases and 8 bases, there was a span of 12 bases. The CDR3 extends over 12 amino acids. Germline V gene sequence: CDR1 SGHDT, CDR2 YYEEEE. CDR3 sequence (DNA): TGTGCCAGCAGCCCACATGGGGGGGAAGCTTTCTTT. It is translated as CASSPHGGEAFF.

V is TRBV10-3 and J is TRBJ2-3; weak D call: TRBD1 (6 bases). The CDR3 covers 13 residues. The V and J ends lost 10 bases and 6 bases respectively, with 17 bases between them. The germline V gene encodes CDR1 ENHRY and CDR2 SYGVKD. The CDR3 nucleotides are TGTGCCAGCAGGGGTGGCCCTCGGGATACGCAGTATTTT. This sequence encodes CASRGGPRDTQYF.

This chain joins TRBV19 and TRBJ2-2, with 10 bases that match TRBD2. Unmatched junction bases numbered 10, after V lost 9 bases and J lost 3 bases. CDR3 length equals 16 residues. Per the germline V gene, CDR1 is LNHDA and CDR2 is SQIVND (reference sequence). The CDR3: CASLSGTSVYTGELFF. The DNA for the CDR3 is TGTGCCAGCCTGTCTGGGACTAGCGTTTACACCGGGGAGCTGTTTTTT.

The chain links TRBV4-1 to TRBJ2-7; TRBD1 agrees at 8 bases. From germline, CDR1 is MGHRA and CDR2 YSYEKL. CDR3 length: 15 amino acids. The trim removed 3 bases at V and 5 bases at J, leaving 9 bases unmatched. CDR3 coding DNA: TGCGCCAGCAGCCACGCCGGACAGGGCATAGACGAGCAGTACTTC. Protein sequence: CASSHAGQGIDEQYF.

The V call is TRBV28, the J call TRBJ1-2, with TRBD1 matching over 8 bases. Germline trimming cut 6 bases from V and 4 bases from J; bases unmatched to any gene: 4. The CDR3 extends over 13 amino acids. The germline V gene encodes CDR1 MDHEN and CDR2 SYDVKM. CDR3 sequence reads: CASSYTGGYGYTF. CDR3 in DNA: TGTGCCAGCAGCTATACAGGGGGCTATGGCTACACCTTC.

The chain has TRBV5-1 and TRBJ2-3; weak D call: TRBD2 (6 bases). Trimming took 3 bases from V and 1 from J, leaving 12 bases between them. Looked up from germline, CDR1 is SGHRS and CDR2 is YFSETQ. The length of the CDR3 is 15 residues. The CDR3: CASSSLAVGTDTQYF. In nucleotides, the CDR3 is TGCGCCAGCAGCTCACTAGCTGTGGGCACAGATACGCAGTATTTT.